This T cell receptor (beta chain) was obtained from a study of cytomegalovirus exposure and HLA in healthy donors. Whole-study results and caveats: Certain indistinguishable V segments, among them TRBV6-2 and TRBV6-3, were excluded.

Germline V gene sequence: CDR1 SGHRS, CDR2 YFSETQ. V was cut by 1 base and J by 0 bases, with 8 bases left in between. CDR3 length: 14 residues. Amplification used 60 Vbeta primers and 13 Jbeta primers. Measured with immunoSEQ multiplex PCR; TCRdb has only the in-frame clones, and not every one. The sample has 130,000 or so clones, 82% seen once. About this clone itself: What it binds is unknown.

This receptor was identified in a man between 18 and 29 years old in good health and CMV-seropositive. Sample: PBMCs. The V gene is TRBV5-1, the J gene TRBJ2-7, with TRBD2 as a possible D gene (5 bases). CDR3 sequence (DNA): TGCGCCAGCAGCTTGTTGGGGAGCTCCTACGAGCAGTACTTC. Protein product: CASSLLGSSYEQYF. The whole variable domain, filled in from reference TRBV5-1 and TRBJ2-7, reads KAGVTQTPRYLIKTRGQQVTLSCSPISGHRSVSWYQQTPGQGLQFLFEYFSETQRNKGNFPGRFSGRQFSNSRSEMNVSTLELGDSALYLCASSLLGSSYEQYFGPGTRLTVT.